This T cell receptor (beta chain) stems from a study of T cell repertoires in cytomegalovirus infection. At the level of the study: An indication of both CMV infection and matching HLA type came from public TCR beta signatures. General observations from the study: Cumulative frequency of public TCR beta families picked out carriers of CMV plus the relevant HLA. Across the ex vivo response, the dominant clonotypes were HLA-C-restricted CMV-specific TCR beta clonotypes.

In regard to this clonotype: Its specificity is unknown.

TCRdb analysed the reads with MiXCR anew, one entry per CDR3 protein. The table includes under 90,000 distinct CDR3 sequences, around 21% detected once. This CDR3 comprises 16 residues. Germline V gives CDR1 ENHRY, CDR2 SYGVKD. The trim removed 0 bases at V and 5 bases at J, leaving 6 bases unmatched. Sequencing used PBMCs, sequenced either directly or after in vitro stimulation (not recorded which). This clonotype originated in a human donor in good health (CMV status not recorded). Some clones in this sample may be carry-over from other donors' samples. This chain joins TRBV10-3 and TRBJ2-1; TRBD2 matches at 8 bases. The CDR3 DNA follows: TGTGCCATCAGTGAGTCAGCGGGAGCGGGTAACAATGAGCAGTTCTTC. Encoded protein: CAISESAGAGNNEQFF.